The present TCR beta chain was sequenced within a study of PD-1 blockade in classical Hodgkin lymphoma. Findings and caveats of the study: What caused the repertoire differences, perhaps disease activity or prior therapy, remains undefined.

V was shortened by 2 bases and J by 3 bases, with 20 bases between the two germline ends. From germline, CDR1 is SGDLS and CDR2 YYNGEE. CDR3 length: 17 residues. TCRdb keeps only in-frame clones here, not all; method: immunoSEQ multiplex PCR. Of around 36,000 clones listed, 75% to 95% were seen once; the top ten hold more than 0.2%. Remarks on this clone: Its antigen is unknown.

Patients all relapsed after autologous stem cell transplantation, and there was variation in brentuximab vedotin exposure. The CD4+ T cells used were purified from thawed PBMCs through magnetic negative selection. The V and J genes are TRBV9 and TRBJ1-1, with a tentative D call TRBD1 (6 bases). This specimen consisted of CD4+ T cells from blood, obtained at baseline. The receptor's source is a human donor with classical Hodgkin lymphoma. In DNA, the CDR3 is TGTGCCAGCAGCGTGGGGGCGGGTAACCCTTGGGACACTGAAGCTTTCTTT. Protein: CASSVGAGNPWDTEAFF.